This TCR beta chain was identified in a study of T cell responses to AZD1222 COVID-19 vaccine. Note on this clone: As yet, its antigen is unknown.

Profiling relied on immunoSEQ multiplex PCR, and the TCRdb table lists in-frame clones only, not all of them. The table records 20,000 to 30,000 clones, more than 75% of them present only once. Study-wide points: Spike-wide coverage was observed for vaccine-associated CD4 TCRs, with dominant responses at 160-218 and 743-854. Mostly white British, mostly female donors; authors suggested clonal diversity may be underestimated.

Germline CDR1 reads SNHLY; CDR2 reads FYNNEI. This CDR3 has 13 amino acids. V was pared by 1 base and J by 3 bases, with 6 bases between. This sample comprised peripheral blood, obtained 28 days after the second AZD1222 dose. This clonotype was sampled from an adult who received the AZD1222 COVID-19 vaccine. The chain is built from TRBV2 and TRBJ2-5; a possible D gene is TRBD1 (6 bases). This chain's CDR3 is CASSEEGEETQYF. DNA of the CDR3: TGTGCCAGCAGTGAAGAGGGGGAAGAGACCCAGTACTTC.